A selection of T cell receptor beta chains follows, all from one sample in a study of neoadjuvant anti-PD-1 for oral cavity cancer. Using immunoSEQ multiplex PCR, the repertoire was profiled, and TCRdb retains in-frame clones only, with some absent. This sample yields tens of thousands of clones, of which 86% are seen a single time; 2.5% to 3% belongs to the top ten. The sequences come from PBMCs, collected after nivolumab (anti-PD-1) treatment. The receptor source for this set is a person between 35 and 79 years old with oral cavity squamous cell carcinoma. The CDR3 runs from the conserved cysteine through the conserved F or W. A D gene is named only where the DNA matches it firmly. For some rows the clone size is stated as once, few or many, or as a class when expanded; others skip it.

D: .
J: TRBJ2-3
V: TRBV28
size: .
DNA: TGTGCCAGCAGTTTATTAATGGGGGTCACAGATACGCAGTATTTT
CDR3: CASSLLMGVTDTQYF

D: TRBD2
J: TRBJ2-3
V: TRBV7-7
size: .
DNA: TGTGCCAGCAGCCCCGGACTAGCGGGAGGAGCAGATACGCAGTATTTT
CDR3: CASSPGLAGGADTQYF

D: .
J: TRBJ2-2
V: TRBV13
size: .
DNA: TGTGCCAGCAGCAGATTACAAGGCTCGAACACCGGGGAGCTGTTTTTT
CDR3: CASSRLQGSNTGELFF

D: TRBD1
J: TRBJ1-2
V: TRBV5-4
size: few
DNA: TGTGCCAGCAGCCCGACAGGGGGCTACTATGGCTACACCTTC
CDR3: CASSPTGGYYGYTF

D: .
J: TRBJ1-3
V: TRBV9
size: .
DNA: TGTGCCAGCAGCCCCGGCCCCCCCCTTTTCTCTGGAAACACCATATATTTT
CDR3: CASSPGPPLFSGNTIYF

D: .
J: TRBJ2-7
V: TRBV5-4
size: .
DNA: TGTGCCAGCAGTCTAGGGGGGCAGCGAAACTACGAGCAGTACTTC
CDR3: CASSLGGQRNYEQYF

D: TRBD2
J: TRBJ2-5
V: TRBV5-1
size: .
DNA: TGCGCCAGCAGTAAGACTAGCGGGCAAGAGACCCAGTACTTC
CDR3: CASSKTSGQETQYF

D: .
J: TRBJ1-1
V: TRBV7-9
size: .
DNA: TGTGCCAGCAGCAACCAGGCTAACACTGAAGCTTTCTTT
CDR3: CASSNQANTEAFF

D: .
J: TRBJ1-2
V: TRBV30
size: .
DNA: TGTGCCTGGAGTGTAGGCTTGACACGCGCGACGAACTTCCACTATGGCTACACCTTC
CDR3: CAWSVGLTRATNFHYGYTF

D: TRBD2
J: TRBJ2-2
V: TRBV4-1
size: .
DNA: TGCGCCAGCAGCCAGCTACGACTAGCGGGGGGGCGATTTACCGGGGAGCTGTTTTTT
CDR3: CASSQLRLAGGRFTGELFF

D: .
J: TRBJ2-1
V: TRBV6-5
size: .
DNA: TGTGCCAGCAACACCGTTGGTGAGCAGTTCTTC
CDR3: CASNTVGEQFF

D: TRBD1
J: TRBJ2-1
V: TRBV16
size: .
DNA: TGTGCCAGCAGCCAGGGGACAGGGGGCAGGGATGAGCAGTTCTTC
CDR3: CASSQGTGGRDEQFF

D: .
J: TRBJ2-2
V: TRBV30
size: .
DNA: TGTGCCTGGAGTGTTAGGGCAGGTATACTGTCTGACACCGGGGAGCTGTTTTTT
CDR3: CAWSVRAGILSDTGELFF

D: TRBD1
J: TRBJ1-5
V: TRBV19
size: .
DNA: TGTGCCAGTAGTATTACAGGGGGCAGCGGTCAGCCCCAGCATTTT
CDR3: CASSITGGSGQPQHF

D: .
J: TRBJ1-5
V: TRBV27
size: .
DNA: TGTGCCAGCAGTTTTCAGGGATCAAATCAGCCCCAGCATTTT
CDR3: CASSFQGSNQPQHF